Listed below are T cell receptor beta chains from one sample, sequenced in a study of OX40 agonist ivuxolimab in advanced cancers. Produced via immunoSEQ multiplex PCR; TCRdb's table is partial and in-frame only. Among some 65,000 clones listed, roughly 91% were seen once. Source: CD4+ or CD8+ T cells sorted from blood, taken in a trial of the OX40 agonist ivuxolimab. These receptor sequences come from an adult with an advanced solid tumor such as melanoma, head and neck, liver or kidney cancer. Both conserved end residues are part of each CDR3. The D gene is left open where the match is weak. Only some rows state a clone size, as once, few, many or a class for expanded clones.

TRBD1	15	TRBV11-2	-	TRBJ2-3	TGTGCCAGCAGCTCAGGGGGACAGGGGGTCGGTACGCAGTATTTT	CASSSGGQGVGTQYF
TRBD1	14	TRBV9	-	TRBJ2-5	TGTGCCAGCAGCGTAAGCAGGGGGCGGGAGACCCAGTACTTC	CASSVSRGRETQYF
-	13	TRBV2	-	TRBJ1-1	TGTGCCAGCAGCGATAGGTGGAACACTGAAGCTTTCTTT	CASSDRWNTEAFF
-	15	TRBV6-4	-	TRBJ1-1	TGTGCCAGCAGGTTAGGCTTTAACATGAACACTGAAGCTTTCTTT	CASRLGFNMNTEAFF
TRBD1	17	TRBV30	-	TRBJ2-7	TGTGCCTGGAGTGCCCCCGGACAGGGGGCGAGATCCTACGAGCAGTACTTC	CAWSAPGQGARSYEQYF
TRBD1	17	TRBV5-5	-	TRBJ2-1	TGTGCCAGCAGCTTGACTTTGGGACAGGGCGTCTACAATGAGCAGTTCTTC	CASSLTLGQGVYNEQFF
-	15	TRBV19	-	TRBJ2-7	TGTGCCAGTAGTTCCCAAGAGGGTTCCTCCTACGAGCAGTACTTC	CASSSQEGSSYEQYF
-	12	TRBV6-5	-	TRBJ2-7	TGTGCCAGCACGGACAGCGGGCTCGAGCAGTACTTC	CASTDSGLEQYF
TRBD1	15	TRBV18	-	TRBJ2-7	TGTGCCAGCTCACCCCAGAGGACAGGGGGCTACGAGCAGTACTTC	CASSPQRTGGYEQYF
TRBD1	16	TRBV7-3	once	TRBJ2-1	TGTGCCAGCAGCTTAACCGGGACAGGTATCATGAATGAGCAGTTCTTC	CASSLTGTGIMNEQFF
-	13	TRBV18	-	TRBJ2-5	TGTGCCAGCTCACCGACAATGGCCGAGACCCAGTACTTC	CASSPTMAETQYF
-	17	TRBV18	-	TRBJ2-3	TGTGCCAGCTCACCACCCTATGGGCTATTGGGCACAGATACGCAGTATTTT	CASSPPYGLLGTDTQYF
-	15	TRBV15	few	TRBJ2-7	TGTGCCACCAGCGAACAGGGTCCACGTTTGGCCGAGCAGTACTTC	CATSEQGPRLAEQYF
-	16	TRBV7-2	-	TRBJ2-6	TGTGCCAGCAGCTTAGTCGCGGATCCCGGGGCCAACGTCCTGACTTTC	CASSLVADPGANVLTF
TRBD1	15	TRBV5-4	few	TRBJ1-1	TGTGCCAGCAGCTTGCGGACAGGGCCGAACACTGAAGCTTTCTTT	CASSLRTGPNTEAFF
TRBD2	15	TRBV14	-	TRBJ2-5	TGTGCCAGCAGCCAGCCAGCGGGGGCCCAAGAGACCCAGTACTTC	CASSQPAGAQETQYF
-	17	TRBV7-9	-	TRBJ1-2	TGTGCCAGCAGCTTAGCGGGGGCGGGGGGCGCGAACTATGGCTACACCTTC	CASSLAGAGGANYGYTF
-	13	TRBV5-1	-	TRBJ1-1	TGCGCCAGCAGCTTGGTCCTTGGCACTGAAGCTTTCTTT	CASSLVLGTEAFF
-	15	TRBV7-7	-	TRBJ2-3	TGTGCTAGCAGCTCTAGTGGGGGGCTCACAGATACGCAGTATTTT	CASSSSGGLTDTQYF
-	15	TRBV10-2	-	TRBJ1-1	TGCGCCAGCAGTGGCTCGGCGGATATGAACACTGAAGCTTTCTTT	CASSGSADMNTEAFF
-	14	TRBV5-1	-	TRBJ1-6	TGCGCCAGCAGCTCCGGACTGACTAATTCACCCCTCCACTTT	CASSSGLTNSPLHF
-	14	TRBV15	-	TRBJ1-2	TGTGCCACCAGCAGTGGGGTCCCCTCCTATGGCTACACCTTC	CATSSGVPSYGYTF
-	15	TRBV2	-	TRBJ1-2	TGTGCCAGCAGTCCTAATAGTCAGGTTTACTATGGCTACACCTTC	CASSPNSQVYYGYTF
-	14	TRBV15	-	TRBJ1-2	TGTGCCACCAGCAGAGGGGGTGGGGGCGGTGGCTACACCTTC	CATSRGGGGGGYTF
-	15	TRBV11-2	-	TRBJ2-2	TGTGCCAGCAGGCCAATGGGTCGGCGCACCGGGGAGCTGTTTTTT	CASRPMGRRTGELFF
TRBD1	15	TRBV2	-	TRBJ1-5	TGTGCCAGCAGTGCGGGACAGGCGAACAATCAGCCCCAGCATTTT	CASSAGQANNQPQHF
-	15	TRBV5-8	few	TRBJ1-5	TGTGCCAGCAGCTTCAATGGGCAGCCGAATCAGCCCCAGCATTTT	CASSFNGQPNQPQHF
-	13	TRBV5-1	few	TRBJ1-6	TGCGCCAGCAGCTACGTAAGGAATTCACCCCTCCACTTT	CASSYVRNSPLHF
-	15	TRBV7-2	-	TRBJ1-6	TGTGCCAGCAGCTTCACTAGCTCCTATAATTCACCCCTCCACTTT	CASSFTSSYNSPLHF
TRBD1	16	TRBV18	-	TRBJ1-1	TGTGCCAGCTCACCACCGGGGACAGGGTTGAACACTGAAGCTTTCTTT	CASSPPGTGLNTEAFF
-	17	TRBV4-3	-	TRBJ2-1	TGCGCCAGCAGCCAGGGGGAAAGGAGGGTAGGCAACAATGAGCAGTTCTTC	CASSQGERRVGNNEQFF
-	13	TRBV30	-	TRBJ1-5	TGTGCCTGGAGTGGGAGTGGAGGCCAGCCCCAGCATTTT	CAWSGSGGQPQHF
-	16	TRBV7-2	-	TRBJ2-2	TGTGCCAGCAGCAGGGAGGCGCCGGGACTCTCCGGGGAGCTGTTTTTT	CASSREAPGLSGELFF
TRBD2	16	TRBV10-3	-	TRBJ2-3	TGTGCCATCAGTGAGGGGCGGGGGAGACATACAGATACGCAGTATTTT	CAISEGRGRHTDTQYF
-	14	TRBV18	once	TRBJ1-5	TGTGCCAGCTCACCTGGGTTGGGCAATCAGCCCCAGCATTTT	CASSPGLGNQPQHF
-	14	TRBV18	-	TRBJ1-2	TGTGCCAGCTCACCACCCCCGCCCGGGGTTGGCTACACCTTC	CASSPPPPGVGYTF
-	15	TRBV6-4	-	TRBJ2-3	TGTGCCAGCAGTGTGACAATCACATCCACAGATACGCAGTATTTT	CASSVTITSTDTQYF
TRBD2	14	TRBV18	-	TRBJ2-7	TGTGCCAGCTCACTGGGGGGGAGTTCCTACGAGCAGTACTTC	CASSLGGSSYEQYF
-	11	TRBV11-2	-	TRBJ1-1	TGTGCCAGCAGCCCTGGGATCCTAGCTTTCTTT	CASSPGILAFF
-	14	TRBV7-2	-	TRBJ2-3	TGTGCCAGCAGCTTATTCGGCAGCACAGATACGCAGTATTTT	CASSLFGSTDTQYF
TRBD1	13	TRBV9	-	TRBJ2-5	TGTGCCAGCAGCCCCGACAGGGCAGAGACCCAGTACTTC	CASSPDRAETQYF
-	15	TRBV4-3	-	TRBJ2-7	TGCGCCAGCAGCCAAGGAGGTAGGGCAGGCTACGAGCAGTACTTC	CASSQGGRAGYEQYF
TRBD2	15	TRBV6-1	-	TRBJ2-5	TGTGCCAGCAGTTCTAGCGGGGGGGCCACGGAGACCCAGTACTTC	CASSSSGGATETQYF
TRBD2	15	TRBV7-2	-	TRBJ2-3	TGTGCCAGCAGCTTCAGAGCGGGGGGTACAGATACGCAGTATTTT	CASSFRAGGTDTQYF
-	17	TRBV15	-	TRBJ1-2	TGTGCCACCAGCAGAGATTTAGGGGCTGCGGCTAACTATGGCTACACCTTC	CATSRDLGAAANYGYTF
TRBD1	14	TRBV6-6	-	TRBJ1-5	TGTGCCAGCCAGGACAGGGAGGATGGTCAGCCCCAGCATTTT	CASQDREDGQPQHF
TRBD1	13	TRBV7-3	-	TRBJ1-2	TGTGCCAGCAGCTCACCGGGACAGGGAGACTACACCTTC	CASSSPGQGDYTF
TRBD1	19	TRBV30	-	TRBJ2-2	TGTGCCTGGAAGTCTATGGCTGCTGGCAGGGGGCGAAGGACCGGGGAGCTGTTTTTT	CAWKSMAAGRGRRTGELFF
TRBD2	15	TRBV9	-	TRBJ2-7	TGTGCCAGCAGCGTAGGTCTAGCGGGGGAATACGAGCAGTACTTC	CASSVGLAGEYEQYF
TRBD1	14	TRBV5-1	-	TRBJ1-2	TGCGCCAGCAGCATCGGACAGGGGTCCTATGGCTACACCTTC	CASSIGQGSYGYTF